This entry lists 8 T cell receptor beta chains sequenced from one sample in a study of blood T cell repertoires in COVID-19. The assay was immunoSEQ multiplex PCR, and TCRdb's table has in-frame clones only and misses some. Among about 180,000 clones, approximately 83% were seen once, and the ten largest hold over 2.5%. Sequencing was done on a sample of peripheral blood. The source is a man aged 60 to 75 with acute or convalescent COVID-19.

The chain uses TRBV6-5 and TRBJ2-3, with 12 bases fitting TRBD2. This CDR3 is built from 14 residues. Trimming cost V 4 bases and J 7 bases; bases outside gene matches: 3. Germline values: CDR1 MNHEY, CDR2 SVGAGI. The CDR3 loop reads CASSLTSGSNTQYF. CDR3 DNA: TGTGCCAGCAGTTTGACTAGCGGGAGTAATACGCAGTATTTT.

The rearrangement joins TRBV5-6 to TRBJ2-7; TRBD1 agrees at 9 bases. Germline CDR1 is SGHDT and CDR2 is YYEEEE. The V and J ends lost 1 base and 0 bases, in that order; junction bases with no gene match: 8. CDR3 length: 17 amino acids. DNA for the CDR3: TGTGCCAGCAGCTTGCTCTGGGACAGGGAGGGCTCCTACGAGCAGTACTTC. Translation: CASSLLWDREGSYEQYF.

V and J are TRBV19 and TRBJ2-3, with a possible D match to TRBD2 (6 bases). The V end lost 0 bases, the J end lost 1 base, and 8 bases lay between the germline ends. Germline lookup yields CDR1 LNHDA and CDR2 SQIVND (reference sequence). The CDR3 runs 15 residues. The CDR3 loop is CASSIDGGGTDTQYF. DNA for the CDR3: TGTGCCAGTAGTATAGACGGAGGGGGCACAGATACGCAGTATTTT.

This chain uses TRBV5-1 with TRBJ2-1; no clear D. Trimming pared 3 bases from V and 5 bases from J, leaving 6 bases between. This CDR3 contains 12 residues. Germline loops: CDR1 SGHRS, CDR2 YFSETQ. The CDR3 DNA reads TGCGCCAGCAGCTCCCTCGACAATGAGCAGTTCTTC. Protein sequence: CASSSLDNEQFF.

The genes are TRBV7-2 and TRBJ2-3; 7 bases are shared with TRBD2. V dropped 6 bases and J dropped 1; count of bases not matched to a gene: 7. The CDR3 is 15 residues long. Germline loops: CDR1 SGHTA, CDR2 FQGNSA. The CDR3: CASRTGTKRTDTQYF. The CDR3 DNA sequence: TGTGCCAGCAGGACCGGGACTAAACGCACAGATACGCAGTATTTT.

The genes are TRBV5-6 and TRBJ1-6; D unclear. V dropped 5 bases and J dropped 0 bases, with 15 bases sitting between them. This CDR3 contains 17 residues. Germline assignment: CDR1 SGHDT and CDR2 YYEEEE. CDR3 protein: CASSFGSPHSYNSPLHF. For the CDR3, the DNA is TGTGCCAGCAGTTTCGGGTCTCCTCACTCCTATAATTCACCCCTCCACTTT. Full variable domain (rest looked up from reference TRBV5-6 and TRBJ1-6): DAGVTQSPTHLIKTRGQQVTLRCSPKSGHDTVSWYQQALGQGPQFIFQYYEEEERQRGNFPDRFSGHQFPNYSSELNVNALLLGDSALYLCASSFGSPHSYNSPLHFGNGTRLTVT.

The CDR3 region is CASSSQSGGTEAFF. In DNA form, the CDR3 reads TGTGCCAGCAGTTCACAGTCCGGGGGCACTGAAGCTTTCTTT. This chain uses TRBV6-5 with TRBJ1-1; tentatively, D is TRBD1 (5 bases). The CDR3 length is 14 residues. Germline assignment: CDR1 MNHEY and CDR2 SVGAGI. V shed 4 bases and J shed 4 bases, with 13 bases lying between them.

Concerning this clone itself: Other DNA sequences of this sample code for an identical CDR3. This rearrangement joins TRBV3-1 (or the pseudogene TRBV3-2) to TRBJ2-2; 10 bases align to TRBD2. The germline CDR1 and CDR2 sequences are LGHDT and YNNKEL (reference sequence). The CDR3 is 15 amino acids. The V and J ends lost 1 base and 6 bases, in that order; junction bases with no gene match: 2. The CDR3 DNA is TGTGCCAGCAGCCAAGGGCTAGCGGGGGCCGGGGAGCTGTTTTTT. Translating it yields CASSQGLAGAGELFF.